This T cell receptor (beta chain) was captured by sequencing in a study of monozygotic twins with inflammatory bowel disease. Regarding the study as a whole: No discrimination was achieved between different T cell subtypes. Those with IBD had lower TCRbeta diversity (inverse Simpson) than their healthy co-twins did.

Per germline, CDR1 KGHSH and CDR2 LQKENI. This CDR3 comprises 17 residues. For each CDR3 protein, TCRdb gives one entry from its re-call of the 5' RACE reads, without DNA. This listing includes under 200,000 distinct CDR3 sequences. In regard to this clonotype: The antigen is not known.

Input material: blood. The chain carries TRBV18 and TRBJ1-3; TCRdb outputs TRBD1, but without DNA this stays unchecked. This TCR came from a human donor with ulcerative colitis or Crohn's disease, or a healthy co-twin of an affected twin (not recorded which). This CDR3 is CASSPPGQGVRRNTIYF.